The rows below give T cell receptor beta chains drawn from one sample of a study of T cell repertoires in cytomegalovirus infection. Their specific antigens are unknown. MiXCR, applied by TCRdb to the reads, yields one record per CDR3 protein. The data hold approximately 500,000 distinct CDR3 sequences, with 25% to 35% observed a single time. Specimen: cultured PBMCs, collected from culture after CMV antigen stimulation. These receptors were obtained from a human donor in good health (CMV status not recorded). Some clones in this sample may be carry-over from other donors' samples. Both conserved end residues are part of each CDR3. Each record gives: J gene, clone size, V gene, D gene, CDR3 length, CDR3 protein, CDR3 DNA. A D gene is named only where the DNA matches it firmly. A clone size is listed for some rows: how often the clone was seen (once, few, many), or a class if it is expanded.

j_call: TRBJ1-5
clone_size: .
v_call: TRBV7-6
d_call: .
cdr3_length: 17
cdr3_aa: CASSLAWRDGSNQPQHF
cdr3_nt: TGTGCCAGCAGCTTAGCTTGGCGGGATGGTAGCAATCAGCCCCAGCATTTT

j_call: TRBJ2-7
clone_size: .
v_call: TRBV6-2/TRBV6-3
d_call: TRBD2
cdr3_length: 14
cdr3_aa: CASSSRLADYEQYF
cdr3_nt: TGTGCCAGCAGTTCAAGACTAGCGGACTACGAGCAGTACTTC

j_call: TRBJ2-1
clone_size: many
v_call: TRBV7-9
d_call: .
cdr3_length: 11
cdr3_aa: CASSSSGEQFF
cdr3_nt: TGTGCCAGCAGCTCGTCCGGAGAGCAGTTCTTC

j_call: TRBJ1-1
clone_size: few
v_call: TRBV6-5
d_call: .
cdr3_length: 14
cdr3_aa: CASSYFAVNTEAFF
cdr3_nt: TGTGCCAGCAGTTACTTCGCAGTTAACACTGAAGCTTTCTTT

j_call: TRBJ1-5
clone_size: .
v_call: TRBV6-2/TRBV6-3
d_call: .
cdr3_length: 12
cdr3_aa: CASKRDNQPQHF
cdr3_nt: TGTGCCAGCAAGAGGGACAATCAGCCCCAGCATTTT

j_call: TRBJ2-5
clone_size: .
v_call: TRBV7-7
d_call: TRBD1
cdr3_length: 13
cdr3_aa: CASSTDRGETQYF
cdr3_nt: TGTGCCAGCAGCACGGACAGGGGGGAGACCCAGTACTTC

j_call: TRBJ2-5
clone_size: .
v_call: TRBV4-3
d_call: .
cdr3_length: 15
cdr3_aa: CASSQDSGGVGTQYF
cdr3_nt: TGCGCCAGCAGCCAAGATAGTGGGGGCGTAGGGACCCAGTACTTC

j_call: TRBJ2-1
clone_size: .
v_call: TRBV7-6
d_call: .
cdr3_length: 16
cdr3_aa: CASSQLSGRGSNEQFF
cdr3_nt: TGTGCCAGCAGCCAGTTATCGGGGAGGGGGTCCAATGAGCAGTTCTTC

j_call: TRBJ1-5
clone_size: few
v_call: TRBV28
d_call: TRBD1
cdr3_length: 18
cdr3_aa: CASSFWVIRDRAYQPQHF
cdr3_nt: TGTGCCAGCAGTTTCTGGGTCATACGGGACAGGGCATATCAGCCCCAGCATTTT

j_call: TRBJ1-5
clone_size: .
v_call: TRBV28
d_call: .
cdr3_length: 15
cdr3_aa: CASRLGGGAEQPQHF
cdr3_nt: TGTGCCAGCAGACTCGGGGGGGGGGCAGAGCAGCCCCAGCATTTT

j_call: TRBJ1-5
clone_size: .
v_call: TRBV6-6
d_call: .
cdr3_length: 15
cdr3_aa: CASSYWALSNQPQHF
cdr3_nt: TGTGCCAGCAGTTACTGGGCCCTTAGCAATCAGCCCCAGCATTTT

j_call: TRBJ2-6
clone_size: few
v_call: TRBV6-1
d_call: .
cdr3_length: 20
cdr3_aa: CASSYSRIGGQGSGANVLTF
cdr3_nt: TGTGCCAGCAGTTACTCCCGGATAGGAGGTCAGGGGTCTGGGGCCAACGTCCTGACTTTC

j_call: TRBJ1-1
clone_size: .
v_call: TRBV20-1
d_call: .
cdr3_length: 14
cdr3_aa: CSARFWGPNTEAFF
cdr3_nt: TGCAGTGCTAGGTTTTGGGGACCGAACACTGAAGCTTTCTTT

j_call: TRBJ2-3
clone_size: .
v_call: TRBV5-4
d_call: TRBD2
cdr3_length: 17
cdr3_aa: CASSGSPLAGVTDTQYF
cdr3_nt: TGTGCCAGCAGCGGCTCCCCCCTAGCGGGAGTCACAGATACGCAGTATTTT

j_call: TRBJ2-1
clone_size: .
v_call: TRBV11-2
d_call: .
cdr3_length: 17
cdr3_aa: CASSPAGGGNTLSEQFF
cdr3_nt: TGTGCCAGCAGCCCCGCGGGTGGCGGGAACACCCTCAGTGAGCAGTTCTTC

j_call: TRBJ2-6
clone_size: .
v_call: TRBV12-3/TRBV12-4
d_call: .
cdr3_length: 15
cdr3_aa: CASSPGVAMANVLTF
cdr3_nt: TGTGCCAGCAGCCCAGGGGTGGCTATGGCCAACGTCCTGACTTTC

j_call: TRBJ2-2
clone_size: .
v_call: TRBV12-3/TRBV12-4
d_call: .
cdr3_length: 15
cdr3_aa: CASTLLQGNTGELFF
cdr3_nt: TGTGCCAGCACCCTCCTGCAGGGCAACACCGGGGAGCTGTTTTTT

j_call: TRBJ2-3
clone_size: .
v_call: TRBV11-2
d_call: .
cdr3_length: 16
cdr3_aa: CASSPVVGVSADTQYF
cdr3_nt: TGTGCCAGCAGCCCGGTAGTCGGAGTTTCGGCAGATACGCAGTATTTT

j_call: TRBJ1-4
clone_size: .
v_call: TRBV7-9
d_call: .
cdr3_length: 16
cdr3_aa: CASSLSDSATNEKLFF
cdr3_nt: TGTGCCAGCAGCTTAAGCGATTCCGCAACTAATGAAAAACTGTTTTTT

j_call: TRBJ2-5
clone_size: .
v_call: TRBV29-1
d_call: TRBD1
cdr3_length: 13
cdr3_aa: CSVGTVDRETQYF
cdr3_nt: TGCAGCGTAGGGACAGTCGATCGGGAGACCCAGTACTTC

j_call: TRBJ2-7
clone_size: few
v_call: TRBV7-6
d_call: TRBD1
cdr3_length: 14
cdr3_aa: CASNNPGQGYEQYF
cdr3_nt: TGTGCCAGCAACAATCCGGGACAGGGGTACGAGCAGTACTTC

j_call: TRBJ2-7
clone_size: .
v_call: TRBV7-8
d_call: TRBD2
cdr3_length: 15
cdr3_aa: CASSPSAGVSYEQYF
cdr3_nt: TGTGCCAGCAGCCCTTCGGCGGGAGTCTCCTACGAGCAGTACTTC

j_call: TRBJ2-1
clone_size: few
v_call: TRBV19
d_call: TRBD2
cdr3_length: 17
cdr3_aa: CASSTRTSGRVGNEQFF
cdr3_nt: TGTGCCAGTAGTACCCGGACTAGCGGGAGGGTAGGGAATGAGCAGTTCTTC

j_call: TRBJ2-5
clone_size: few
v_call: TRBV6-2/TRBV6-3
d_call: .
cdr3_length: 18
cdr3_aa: CASSRDHLSSNFQETQYF
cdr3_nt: TGTGCCAGCAGTAGAGACCACCTTAGCTCGAACTTCCAAGAGACCCAGTACTTC

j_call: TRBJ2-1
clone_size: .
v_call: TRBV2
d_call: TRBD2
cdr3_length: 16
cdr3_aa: CASSESGGSSYNEQFF
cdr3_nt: TGTGCCAGCAGTGAGTCTGGCGGGAGCTCCTACAATGAGCAGTTCTTC

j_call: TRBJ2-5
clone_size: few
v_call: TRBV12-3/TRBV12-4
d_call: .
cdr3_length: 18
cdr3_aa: CASSLAIVGQGSVETQYF
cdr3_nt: TGTGCCAGCAGTTTAGCGATTGTAGGGCAGGGCTCTGTGGAGACCCAGTACTTC

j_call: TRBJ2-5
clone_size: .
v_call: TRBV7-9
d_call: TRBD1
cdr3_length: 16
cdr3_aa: CASSSTNGQVQETQYF
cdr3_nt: TGTGCCAGCAGCTCGACAAACGGACAGGTTCAAGAGACCCAGTACTTC

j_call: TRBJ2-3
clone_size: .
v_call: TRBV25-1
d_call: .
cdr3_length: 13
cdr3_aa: CASRQHSTDTQYF
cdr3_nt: TGTGCCAGTAGACAGCATAGCACAGATACGCAGTATTTT

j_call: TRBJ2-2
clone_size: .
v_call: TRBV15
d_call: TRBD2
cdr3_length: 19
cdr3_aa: CATSRDLAGGPFSTGELFF
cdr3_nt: TGTGCCACCAGCAGAGATCTAGCGGGAGGGCCCTTCAGCACCGGGGAGCTGTTTTTT

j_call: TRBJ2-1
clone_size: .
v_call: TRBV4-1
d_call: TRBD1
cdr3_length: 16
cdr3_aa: CASSQRDRVTNNEQFF
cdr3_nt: TGCGCCAGCAGCCAACGGGACAGGGTAACCAACAATGAGCAGTTCTTC

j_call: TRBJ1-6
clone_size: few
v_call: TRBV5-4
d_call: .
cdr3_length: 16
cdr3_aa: CASSSDAGSYNSPLHF
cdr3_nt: TGTGCCAGCAGCTCCGACGCGGGTTCCTATAATTCACCCCTCCACTTT

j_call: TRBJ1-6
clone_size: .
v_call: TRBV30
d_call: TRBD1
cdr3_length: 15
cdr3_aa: CAWRRDSSYNSPLHF
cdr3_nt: TGTGCCTGGAGGAGGGACAGCTCCTATAATTCACCCCTCCACTTT

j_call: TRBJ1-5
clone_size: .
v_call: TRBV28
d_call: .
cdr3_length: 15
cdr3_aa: CASSLEGRRNQPQHF
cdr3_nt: TGTGCCAGCAGTTTAGAAGGGCGTCGGAATCAGCCCCAGCATTTT

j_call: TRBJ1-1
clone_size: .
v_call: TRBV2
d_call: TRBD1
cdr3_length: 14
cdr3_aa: CASRVRGRSTEAFF
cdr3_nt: TGTGCCAGCCGGGTCAGGGGGCGCAGCACTGAAGCTTTCTTT

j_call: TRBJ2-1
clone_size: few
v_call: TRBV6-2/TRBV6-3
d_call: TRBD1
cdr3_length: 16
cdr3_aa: CASSRGTGTGYNEQFF
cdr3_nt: TGTGCCAGCAGCCGCGGGACAGGGACTGGCTACAATGAGCAGTTCTTC

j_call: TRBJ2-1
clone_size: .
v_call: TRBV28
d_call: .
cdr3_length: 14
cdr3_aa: CASSPQGGVSEQFF
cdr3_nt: TGTGCCAGCAGTCCCCAGGGTGGCGTTTCGGAGCAGTTCTTC

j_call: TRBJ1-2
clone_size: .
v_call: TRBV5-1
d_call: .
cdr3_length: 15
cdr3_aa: CASSLDPLANYGYTF
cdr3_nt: TGCGCCAGCAGCTTGGACCCATTAGCTAACTATGGCTACACCTTC

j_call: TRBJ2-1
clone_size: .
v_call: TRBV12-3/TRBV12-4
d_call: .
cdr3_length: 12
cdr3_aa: CASSRGDSKQFF
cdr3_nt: TGTGCCAGCAGCCGAGGTGATAGTAAGCAGTTCTTC

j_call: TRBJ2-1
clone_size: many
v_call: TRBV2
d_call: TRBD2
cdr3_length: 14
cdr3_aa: CASSRLAGRNEQFF
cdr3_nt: TGTGCCAGCAGTCGACTAGCGGGACGCAATGAGCAGTTCTTC

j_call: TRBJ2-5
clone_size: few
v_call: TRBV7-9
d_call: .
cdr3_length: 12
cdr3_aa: CASSFSDETQYF
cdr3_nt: TGTGCCAGCAGCTTCTCGGACGAGACCCAGTACTTC

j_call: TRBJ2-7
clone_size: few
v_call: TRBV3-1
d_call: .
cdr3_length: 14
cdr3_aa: CASSPGSGSYEQYF
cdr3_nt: TGTGCCAGCAGCCCCGGTAGCGGCTCCTACGAGCAGTACTTC

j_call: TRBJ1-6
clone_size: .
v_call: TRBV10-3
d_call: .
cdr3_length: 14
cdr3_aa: CAISPDGVRSPLHF
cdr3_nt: TGTGCCATCAGCCCGGACGGAGTCCGTTCACCCCTCCACTTT

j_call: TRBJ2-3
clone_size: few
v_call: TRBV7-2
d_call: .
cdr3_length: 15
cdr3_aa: CASSPDERWADTQYF
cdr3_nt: TGTGCCAGCAGCCCCGATGAACGATGGGCAGATACGCAGTATTTT

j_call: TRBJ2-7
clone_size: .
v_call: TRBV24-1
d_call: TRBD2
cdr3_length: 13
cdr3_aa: CATQRLASYEQYF
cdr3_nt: TGTGCCACTCAAAGACTAGCGAGCTACGAGCAGTACTTC

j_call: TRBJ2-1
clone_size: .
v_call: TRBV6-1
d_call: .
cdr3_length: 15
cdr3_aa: CASTAKRSGRDEQFF
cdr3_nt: TGTGCCAGCACAGCAAAAAGAAGTGGACGGGATGAGCAGTTCTTC

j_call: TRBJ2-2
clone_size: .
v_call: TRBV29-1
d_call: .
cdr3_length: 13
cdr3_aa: CSVAAGSTGELFF
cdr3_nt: TGCAGCGTTGCAGCAGGGAGCACCGGGGAGCTGTTTTTT

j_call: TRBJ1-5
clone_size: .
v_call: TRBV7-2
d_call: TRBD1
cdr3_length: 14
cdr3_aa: CASSSGQRDQPQHF
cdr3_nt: TGTGCCAGCAGCTCGGGACAGAGGGATCAGCCCCAGCATTTT